This T cell receptor (beta chain) was sequenced for a study of vaccination and CD4 T cells after COVID-19 (dated by TCRdb to about 2022). General notes on the study: The convalescent cohort included six males and four females, with two Hispanic individuals, seven Caucasians, two Asians and one multiracial person. Each participant got two doses of either the Pfizer-BioNTech BNT162b2 vaccine (n=8) or the Moderna mRNA-1273 vaccine (n=2). Post-COVID blood samples were collected from convalescent patients a median of roughly 100 days after diagnosis, with a range of about 30 to 170 days. Post-vaccine blood samples were collected a median of around 2.5 months after the second vaccine dose, ranging from roughly 12 to 250 days. The cultures were stimulated with overlapping spike peptide pools from SARS-CoV-2 and from the common cold coronaviruses HCoV-NL63, HCoV-OC43 and HCoV-229E. In control cultures, a CEFX viral epitope pool was used as positive control, an HIV-1 Nef peptide pool was used as negative control, or no peptide was added. The spike-specific CD4+ TCR repertoire was compared before and after mRNA vaccination in 10 COVID-19 convalescent patients and a handful of infection-naive healthy vaccine recipients.

CDR1 DFQATT and CDR2 SNEGSKA were looked up in the germline V gene (reference sequence). The CDR3, cysteine through phenylalanine, is 14 amino acids long. Only the CDR3 DNA stays, 42 bases, in frame from base 1. Relative to germline, V is 0 bases shorter and J is 4 bases shorter, with 12 bases between their ends. The sample's treatment or condition, from its label and the paper: approximately 9-day PBMC culture with coronavirus spike peptide pools or control peptides (ViraFEST assay). The ViraFEST assay, used in the study, expanded antigen-specific T cells with peptide pools and then identified the expanded clonotypes through TCR sequencing. Healthy vaccine recipients had no prior SARS-CoV-2 infection, confirmed by negative nucleocapsid antibody tests before and after vaccination. Over 1.5 million PBMCs per well were cultured in IMDM with approximately 5% human AB serum and approximately 9.8 IU/ml IL-2, plus 10 ug/ml peptide pools. On days 3 and 7, half of the culture medium was replaced with fresh IL-2-containing medium. After roughly nine days of culture, CD4+ T cells were isolated by negative selection using the EasySep CD4+ T cell isolation kit. Ficoll-Paque Plus gradient centrifugation was used to isolate PBMCs from whole blood, and the isolated PBMCs were then either used fresh or cryopreserved at -140C. Triplicate wells were generally used for each culture condition.

Library preparation employed PCR. At the Johns Hopkins FTIC core, DNA from the cultured CD4+ T cells underwent TCR sequencing with the Oncomine TCR Beta short-read assay. The QIAamp micro DNA kit was used to extract genomic DNA from the cultured CD4+ T cells. Oncomine TCR Beta libraries from cultured CD4+ T cells were pooled using unique dual indexes and sequenced on an Illumina iSeq 100. As for the authors' bioinformatics: Non-productive sequences were removed, and CDR3s that did not start with C, did not end with F or W, or were shorter than 7 amino acids were discarded. The MANAFEST web application was used to identify antigen-specific clonotypes by comparing peptide-stimulated wells against reference wells and other culture wells. To be called positive, a clone needed an FDR below 0.05, an odds ratio above 5, and a productive frequency above 0.1% in at least two of three replicate wells. A clonotype counted as cross-reactive if it showed significant expansion both in the SARS-CoV-2 spike wells and in at least one common cold coronavirus spike condition. CDR3 homology was assessed with Levenshtein distances (stringdist) and unrooted phylogenetic trees (ape) in R version 3.6.1. Clones were called with MiXCR by TCRdb after fastp trimmed the public reads at Q25, and only in-frame beta chains were retained. Identical CDR3 protein sequences are pooled into one entry, listed with their most common genes and DNA. For this entry, the V and J calls and clone size follow TCRdb and not the study's own pipeline. Counted in this sample were 25,000 to 30,000 distinct CDR3 sequences; under 75% of them appeared once. The ten biggest clones cover approximately 16% of the sample.

For this clonotype: Its antigen specificity is not known. No much larger clone exists at a distance of one base, and base qualities are not known.

Here is what the overall study found, with its caveats: Nearly all vaccine-specific clones in convalescent patients (304 of 307) were mono-reactive for SARS-CoV-2 spike rather than cross-reactive with common cold coronaviruses. Relatively few convalescent patients were included in the study, and early timepoints after natural infection were not analyzed. In convalescent patients, a median roughly 87% of post-vaccine SARS-CoV-2-reactive clones were detected only after vaccination, and vaccine-specific priming was suggested by this finding. Although the median number of SARS-CoV-2-reactive clonotypes went up from roughly 19 after infection to 35 to 40 after vaccination, the increase was not significant.

Sequences were derived from CD4+ T cells from blood, cultured in vitro, sampled after SARS-CoV-2 vaccination. The V and J segments used are TRBV20-1 and TRBJ1-1; possibly the D gene is TRBD1, per 5 matching bases. The receptor was derived from a human donor who received a COVID-19 vaccine. The CDR3 region: CSARDPGGGTEAFF. In nucleotides, the sequence is TGCAGTGCTAGAGATCCCGGGGGTGGCACTGAAGCTTTCTTT.